This entry is about one TCR beta chain. As yet, its antigen is unknown. TCRdb's copy holds only in-frame clones and misses some; the assay was immunoSEQ multiplex PCR. The sample holds some 2.1 million clones, approximately 94% seen once. Terminally differentiated effector memory CD45RA+ cells were excluded by CCR7 positive selection of CD45RO-negative cells. These data come from a study of shared clonotypes between healthy human individuals. Looking at the study overall: Donors had three CD4 naive, three CD4 memory, two CD8 naive and one CD8 memory plate apiece.

Overall study results and limits: In the sorted subsets, rarefaction showed sequencing was incomplete despite large depth.

The clonotype comes from a man younger than 35 in good health. Sample: naive CD8+ T cells sorted from blood.

In DNA form, the CDR3 reads TGTGCCAGCACCCCAGGGGCGGGTGACGAGCAGTACTTC. Its translation is CASTPGAGDEQYF. This sequence joins TRBV2 and TRBJ2-7, with a possible D match to TRBD1 (6 bases). The CDR3 length is 13 residues. The V end lost 7 bases, the J end lost 5 bases, and 15 bases lay between the germline ends. Germline lookup yields CDR1 SNHLY and CDR2 FYNNEI.